This note documents a single TCR beta chain sequence. This CDR3 has 12 amino acids. Germline V lookup: CDR1 SQVTM, CDR2 ANQGSEA. With V trimmed by 7 bases and J by 3 bases, 5 bases remained unmatched. The data are from a study of blood T cell repertoires in COVID-19. Authors' methods: Cell counts per sample came from amplifying reference gene primers. Only in-frame clones appear in the TCRdb table, and some are missing; sequencing was by immunoSEQ multiplex PCR. D and trimming come from the DNA, and the V and J calls and clone size come from that table. Seen here are tens of thousands of clones, around four fifths observed once, and the top ten hold 32%.

The sequence derives from a human donor in a cohort sampled during active COVID-19. The chain joins TRBV29-1 to TRBJ1-1; TRBD1 aligns across 7 bases. Material: peripheral blood. The CDR3 loop reads CSGAGGHTEAFF. The DNA for the CDR3 is TGCAGCGGGGCAGGGGGTCACACTGAAGCTTTCTTT.